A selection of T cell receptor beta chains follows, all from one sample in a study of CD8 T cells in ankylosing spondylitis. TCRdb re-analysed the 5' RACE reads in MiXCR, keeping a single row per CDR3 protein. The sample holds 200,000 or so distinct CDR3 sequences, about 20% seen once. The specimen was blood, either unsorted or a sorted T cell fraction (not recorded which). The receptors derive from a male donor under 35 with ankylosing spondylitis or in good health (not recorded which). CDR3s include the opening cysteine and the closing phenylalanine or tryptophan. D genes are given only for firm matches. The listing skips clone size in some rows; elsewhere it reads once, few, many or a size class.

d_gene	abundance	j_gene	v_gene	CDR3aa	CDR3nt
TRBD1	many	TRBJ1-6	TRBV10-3	CAIRDRDNSPLHF	TGTGCCATTCGGGACAGGGACAATTCACCCCTCCACTTT
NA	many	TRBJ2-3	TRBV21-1	CASSKGGEGGLLTMDTQYF	TGTGCCAGCAGCAAAGGGGGGGAGGGGGGCTTGTTAACGATGGATACGCAGTATTTT
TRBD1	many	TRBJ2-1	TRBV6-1	CASSVKTGASYNEQFF	TGTGCCAGCAGTGTTAAAACAGGGGCCTCCTACAATGAGCAGTTCTTC
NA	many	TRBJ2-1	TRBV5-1	CASSLVFGNNEQFF	TGCGCCAGCAGCTTGGTGTTCGGGAACAATGAGCAGTTCTTC
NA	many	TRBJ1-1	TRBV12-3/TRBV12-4	CASREGGTEAFF	TGTGCCAGCAGAGAAGGGGGCACTGAAGCTTTCTTT
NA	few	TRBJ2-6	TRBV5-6	CASIPTVGANVLTF	TGTGCCAGCATCCCTACGGTGGGGGCCAACGTCCTGACTTTC
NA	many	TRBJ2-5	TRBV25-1	CASSESVGPIETQYF	TGTGCCAGCAGTGAATCTGTCGGTCCGATAGAGACCCAGTACTTC
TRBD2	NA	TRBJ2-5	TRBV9	CASSVGGGTEETQYF	TGTGCCAGCAGCGTAGGGGGGGGGACGGAAGAGACCCAGTACTTC
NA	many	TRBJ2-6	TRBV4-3	CASSQDIRGGGANVLTF	TGCGCCAGCAGCCAAGATATTCGAGGCGGCGGGGCCAACGTCCTGACTTTC
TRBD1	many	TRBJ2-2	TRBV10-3	CAINRGQGDTGELFF	TGTGCCATCAATCGAGGACAGGGGGACACCGGGGAGCTGTTTTTT
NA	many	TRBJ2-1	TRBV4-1	CASSHPLASEQFF	TGCGCCAGCAGCCACCCCCTAGCGAGTGAGCAGTTCTTC
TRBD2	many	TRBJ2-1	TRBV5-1	CASSLDLAGINEQFF	TGCGCCAGCAGCTTGGATCTAGCGGGAATAAATGAGCAGTTCTTC
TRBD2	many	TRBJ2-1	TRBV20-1	CSALSGRVFYEQFF	TGCAGTGCTCTTAGCGGGAGGGTATTCTATGAGCAGTTCTTC
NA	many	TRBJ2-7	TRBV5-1	CASTPGDPAYEQYF	TGCGCCAGCACCCCGGGGGACCCGGCCTACGAGCAGTACTTC
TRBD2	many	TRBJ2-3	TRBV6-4	CASSELAGTTDTQYF	TGTGCCAGCAGTGAACTAGCGGGAACCACAGATACGCAGTATTTT
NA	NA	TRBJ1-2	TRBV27	CASSLEKGSYGYTF	TGTGCCAGCAGTTTAGAGAAGGGAAGCTATGGCTACACCTTC
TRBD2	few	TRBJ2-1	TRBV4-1	CASGGREYNEQFF	TGCGCCAGCGGCGGGAGGGAGTACAATGAGCAGTTCTTC